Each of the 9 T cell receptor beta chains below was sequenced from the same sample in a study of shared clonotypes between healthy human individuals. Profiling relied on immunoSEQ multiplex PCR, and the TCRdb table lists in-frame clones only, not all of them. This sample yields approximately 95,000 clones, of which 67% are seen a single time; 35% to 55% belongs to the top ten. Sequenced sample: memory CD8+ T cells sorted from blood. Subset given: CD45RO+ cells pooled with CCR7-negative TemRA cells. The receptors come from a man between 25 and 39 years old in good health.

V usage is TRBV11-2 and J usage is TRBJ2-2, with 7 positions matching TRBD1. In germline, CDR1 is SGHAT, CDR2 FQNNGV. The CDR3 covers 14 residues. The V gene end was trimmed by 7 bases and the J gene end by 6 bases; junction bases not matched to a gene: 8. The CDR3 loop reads CASKRQGLSGELFF. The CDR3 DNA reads TGTGCCAGCAAGCGACAGGGTCTCTCCGGGGAGCTGTTTTTT.

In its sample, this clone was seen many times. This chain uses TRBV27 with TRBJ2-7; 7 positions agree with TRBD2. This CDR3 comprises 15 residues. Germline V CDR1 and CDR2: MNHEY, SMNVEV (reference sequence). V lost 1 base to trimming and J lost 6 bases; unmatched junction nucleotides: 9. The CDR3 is CASSLFGTTSFEQYF. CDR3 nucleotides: TGTGCCAGCAGTTTATTCGGGACTACCTCTTTCGAGCAGTACTTC.

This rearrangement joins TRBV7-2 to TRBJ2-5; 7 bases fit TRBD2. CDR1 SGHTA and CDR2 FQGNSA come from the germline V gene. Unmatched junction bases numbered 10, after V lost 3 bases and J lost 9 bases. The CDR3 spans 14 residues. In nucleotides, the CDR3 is TGTGCCAGCAGCTTGCAAGCGGGGCCTGATTCCCAGTACTTC. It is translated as CASSLQAGPDSQYF.

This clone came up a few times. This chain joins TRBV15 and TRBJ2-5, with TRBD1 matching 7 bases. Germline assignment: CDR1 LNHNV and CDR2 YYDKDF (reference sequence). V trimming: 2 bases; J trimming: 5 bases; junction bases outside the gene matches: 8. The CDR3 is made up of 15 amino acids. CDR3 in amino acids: CATSRKRQGWETQYF. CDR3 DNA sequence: TGTGCCACCAGCAGAAAGAGACAGGGCTGGGAGACCCAGTACTTC.

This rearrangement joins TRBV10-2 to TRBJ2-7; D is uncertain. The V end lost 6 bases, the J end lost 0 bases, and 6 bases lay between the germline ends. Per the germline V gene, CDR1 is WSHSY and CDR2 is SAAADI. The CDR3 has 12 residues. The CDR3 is CASRPTSYEQYF. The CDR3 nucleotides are TGCGCCAGCAGACCTACCTCCTACGAGCAGTACTTC.

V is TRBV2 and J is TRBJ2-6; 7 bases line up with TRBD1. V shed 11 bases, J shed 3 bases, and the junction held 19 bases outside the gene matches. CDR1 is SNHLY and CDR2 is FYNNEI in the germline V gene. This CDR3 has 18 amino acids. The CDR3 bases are TGTGCCCACGACGATCTGACAGGGACAAAACTTGGGGCCAACGTCCTGACTTTC. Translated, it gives CAHDDLTGTKLGANVLTF.

This CDR3 reads CASSEDTKVMNTEAFF. Written as DNA, the CDR3 is TGTGCCAGCAGTGAAGATACGAAGGTTATGAACACTGAAGCTTTCTTT. The gene calls are TRBV6-1 and TRBJ1-1; unclear D gene. V was trimmed by 1 base and J by 0 bases, leaving 12 bases between them. Germline V gene data show CDR1 as MNHNS and CDR2 as SASEGT. This CDR3 is built from 16 residues.

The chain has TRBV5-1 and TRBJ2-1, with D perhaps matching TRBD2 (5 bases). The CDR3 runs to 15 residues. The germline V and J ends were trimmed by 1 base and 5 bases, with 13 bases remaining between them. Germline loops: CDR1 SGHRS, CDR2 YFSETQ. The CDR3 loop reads CASSLLASSNNEQFF. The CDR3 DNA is TGCGCCAGCAGCTTGTTGGCTAGCAGCAACAATGAGCAGTTCTTC.

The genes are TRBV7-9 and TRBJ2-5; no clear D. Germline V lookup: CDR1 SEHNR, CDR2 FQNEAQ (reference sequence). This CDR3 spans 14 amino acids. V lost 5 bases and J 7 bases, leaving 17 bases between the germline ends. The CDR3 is CASSPSPPMMTQYF. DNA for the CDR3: TGTGCCAGCAGCCCCAGCCCGCCAATGATGACCCAGTACTTC.